Listed below are T cell receptor beta chains from one sample, sequenced in a study of CD8 T cells in ankylosing spondylitis. TCRdb re-called the 5' RACE reads through MiXCR, storing one row per CDR3 protein. The sample lists a few hundred thousand distinct CDR3 sequences, 15% to 20% occurring once. Sample: blood, either unsorted or a sorted T cell fraction (not recorded which). The receptors come from a male donor with ankylosing spondylitis or in good health (not recorded which). Each CDR3 is given without its conserved first and last residue. Fields, in order: J gene, V gene, CDR3 protein.

TRBJ2-1 | TRBV10-3 | AISVQSGLAGGNEQF
TRBJ2-2 | TRBV7-3 | ASSHLASGELF
TRBJ2-1 | TRBV25-1 | ASQDRRYNEQF
TRBJ1-1 | TRBV7-9 | ASSLQGATEAF
TRBJ2-5 | TRBV3-1 | ASSQGGLAQETQY
TRBJ1-4 | TRBV6-5 | ASSYPRGEGEKLF
TRBJ2-1 | TRBV20-1 | SAPRVRGAEQF
TRBJ1-1 | TRBV20-1 | SALGGGATEAF
TRBJ1-2 | TRBV25-1 | ASRGQGLGYT
TRBJ2-5 | TRBV30 | AWVAGSRETQY
TRBJ2-1 | TRBV10-3 | AIYNGHNEQF
TRBJ2-1 | TRBV7-8 | ASSPQEISSYNEQF
TRBJ2-3 | TRBV6-1 | ASRVVAKSTDTQY
TRBJ2-1 | TRBV20-1 | SAIISGSGNEQF
TRBJ2-5 | TRBV29-1 | SVPDGTQY
TRBJ1-1 | TRBV7-3 | ASSGQGVTEAF
TRBJ2-5 | TRBV10-2 | ATSLGETQY
TRBJ2-3 | TRBV29-1 | SAPTGGDTQY
TRBJ2-3 | TRBV9 | ASSVTGTGEGTDTQY
TRBJ1-1 | TRBV5-5 | ASSDTGYTEAF
TRBJ1-6 | TRBV5-5 | ASSSQDRGNSPLH
TRBJ2-1 | TRBV10-3 | AILGGGQSYNEQF
TRBJ2-6 | TRBV5-1 | ASSWDSGANVLT
TRBJ1-4 | TRBV12-3/TRBV12-4 | ASSPGGTNEKLF
TRBJ1-6 | TRBV20-1 | SAPSGRGLNSPLH
TRBJ1-1 | TRBV7-6 | ASSGRTGEDTEAF
TRBJ2-4 | TRBV13 | ASRGGLGNIQY
TRBJ2-5 | TRBV7-2 | ASSFVSGSGETQY
TRBJ2-1 | TRBV5-1 | ASSLGTGGSGEQF
TRBJ2-5 | TRBV29-1 | SVDSAGITETQY
TRBJ2-6 | TRBV5-1 | ASSLAFSGANVLT
TRBJ2-5 | TRBV11-2 | ASSLDPASVVETQY
TRBJ2-2 | TRBV20-1 | SALRGWGTGELF
TRBJ2-1 | TRBV20-1 | SAKTGPRYNEQF
TRBJ2-3 | TRBV6-6 | ASRGDTQY
TRBJ1-5 | TRBV5-1 | ASSLGSGDGQPQH
TRBJ1-1 | TRBV7-3 | ASSLMPRTENTEAF
TRBJ2-5 | TRBV9 | ASSVQPSGGQTQETQY
TRBJ1-1 | TRBV12-3/TRBV12-4 | ASSQVGSEAF
TRBJ2-4 | TRBV7-8 | ASSLVGGWEAKNIQY
TRBJ2-5 | TRBV11-2 | ASSSLGKTQY
TRBJ1-1 | TRBV7-9 | ASSPASDTTEAF
TRBJ2-1 | TRBV25-1 | ASRGSSYNEQF
TRBJ1-1 | TRBV25-1 | ASSTGAGNTEAF
TRBJ2-1 | TRBV7-2 | ASSFEKSSYNEQF
TRBJ2-1 | TRBV7-9 | ASSLELARGNEQF
TRBJ2-2 | TRBV5-1 | ATTTSGSGTGELS
TRBJ1-1 | TRBV2 | ASSEEGRANTEAF
TRBJ1-1 | TRBV12-3/TRBV12-4 | ASSFGSAEAF
TRBJ2-2 | TRBV7-3 | ASSLRGVRDGELF
TRBJ1-4 | TRBV7-9 | ASSLGGIQQEKLF